This TCR beta chain comes out of a study of early T cells in non-severe SARS-CoV-2 infection. The overall study: Unpaired chains resulted from sequencing bulk RNA of unsorted whole blood. The study's findings and limits: VDJdb-based annotation leaned toward anti-spike CD8 responses and missed private and CD4 specificities.

In the case of this clonotype: The antigen is not known.

Separate cDNA molecules each had unique molecular identifiers attached to them. Using its own MiXCR run on the 5' RACE reads, TCRdb lists one record per CDR3 protein. The table has around 77,000 distinct CDR3 sequences, more than 10% seen once; the top ten hold 15% to 17%. The CDR3 length is 16 residues. Germline CDR1 SGHDN, CDR2 FVKESK. V was shortened by 2 bases and J by 2 bases, with 15 bases between the two germline ends. The origin of this receptor is an adult who was a healthcare worker with PCR-confirmed SARS-CoV-2 infection or an uninfected control (not recorded which). The donor label of this sample is uncertain. The V gene is TRBV14, the J gene TRBJ2-5, with D perhaps TRBD1 or TRBD2 (6 bases each). Sequencing was performed on whole blood, taken at baseline. CDR3 in DNA: TGTGCCAGCAGCCAATTTTGGGGGGCAGGACAAGAGACCCAGTACTTC. Amino acids: CASSQFWGAGQETQYF.